These 10 T cell receptor beta chains share one sample of origin, sequenced in a study of T cell repertoires in cytomegalovirus infection. TCRdb recomputed calls from the reads with MiXCR, one row per CDR3 protein. The table lists roughly 200,000 distinct CDR3 sequences, about 17% of them singletons. Sequencing used CD8+ T cells from PBMCs. The receptors were gathered from a human donor in good health (CMV status not recorded). Some clones in this sample may be carry-over from other donors' samples.

This clonotype was counted between two and nine times. J is TRBJ2-3 and V is TRBV6-5, with 7 bases fitting TRBD2. The V gene end was trimmed by 2 bases and the J gene end by 2 bases; junction bases not matched to a gene: 4. Germline V lookup: CDR1 MNHEY, CDR2 SVGAGI. The CDR3 consists of 15 residues. The CDR3: CASSYAGETTDTQYF. For the CDR3, the DNA is TGTGCCAGCAGTTACGCGGGGGAAACCACAGATACGCAGTATTTT.

The chain carries TRBV2 and TRBJ2-3; D gene uncertain. The CDR3 is made up of 12 amino acids. V was shortened by 8 bases and J by 5 bases, with 11 bases between the two germline ends. Germline CDR1 reads SNHLY; CDR2 reads FYNNEI. The CDR3 is CASERGLDTQYF. The CDR3 DNA is TGTGCCAGCGAGCGTGGGCTAGATACGCAGTATTTT.

In this sample, this clonotype turned up a few times. The chain employs TRBV12-3 or TRBV12-4 and TRBJ1-5; D ambiguous. V lost 3 bases and J 0 bases, leaving 9 bases between the germline ends. The CDR3 runs 15 residues. CDR3 in amino acids: CASSLEGRSNQPQHF. The CDR3 bases are TGTGCCAGCAGTTTGGAGGGTCGTAGCAATCAGCCCCAGCATTTT.

This clonotype has just a few counts. The chain carries TRBV6-5 and TRBJ1-3; D call uncertain. Per the germline V gene, CDR1 is MNHEY and CDR2 is SVGAGI. The length of the CDR3 is 15 residues. V lost 0 bases and J lost 2, with 8 bases in between. DNA for the CDR3: TGTGCCAGCAGTTACTCGGCCAGTACTGGAAACACCATATATTTT. The encoded protein is CASSYSASTGNTIYF.

In this sample, this clonotype turned up a few times. The genes are TRBV12-3 or TRBV12-4 and TRBJ2-7; D is undetermined. V lost 1 base and J 5 bases, leaving 9 bases between the germline ends. The CDR3 is made up of 13 amino acids. CDR3: CASSLGGNDEQYF. The DNA of the CDR3 is TGTGCCAGCAGTTTAGGGGGAAACGACGAGCAGTACTTC.

This clonotype was detected a few times. The chain couples TRBV2 to TRBJ2-1; 9 positions agree with TRBD1. Germline V gene sequence: CDR1 SNHLY, CDR2 FYNNEI. Unmatched junction bases numbered 12, after V lost 4 bases and J lost 8 bases. This CDR3 contains 16 residues. DNA of the CDR3: TGTGCCAGCAGTGTTTTACAGGGGGCGGTTATCCATGAGCAGTTCTTC. Translated, it gives CASSVLQGAVIHEQFF.

V gene TRBV7-6 combines with J gene TRBJ1-1; TRBD1 matches at 7 bases. J was trimmed by 4 bases and V by 11 bases; bases with no gene match: 13. This CDR3 is built from 14 residues. Per germline, CDR1 SGHVS and CDR2 FNYEAQ. CDR3 sequence: CAGHPGQEVTEAFF. As DNA, the CDR3 is TGTGCCGGTCACCCTGGACAGGAGGTCACTGAAGCTTTCTTT.

The rearrangement links TRBV20-1 to TRBJ2-7, with D perhaps TRBD1 or TRBD2 (5 bases each). V was pared by 3 bases and J by 5 bases, with 11 bases between. This CDR3 is built from 12 residues. Germline V gene data show CDR1 as DFQATT and CDR2 as SNEGSKA (reference sequence). The CDR3: CSASPGTHEQYF. CDR3 bases: TGCAGTGCTAGCCCCGGGACCCACGAGCAGTACTTC.

This chain joins TRBV7-2 and TRBJ2-5; either TRBD1 or TRBD2 may supply D (6 bases each). Germline V CDR1 and CDR2: SGHTA, FQGNSA. The CDR3 has 15 residues. The ends were cut back, 1 base at V and 5 bases at J, with 14 bases in the middle. The CDR3 protein is CASSLGPGAGETQYF. DNA for the CDR3: TGTGCCAGCAGCTTAGGACCGGGGGCGGGGGAGACCCAGTACTTC. The whole variable domain, remainder taken from reference TRBV7-2 and TRBJ2-5, is GAGVSQSPSNKVTEKGKDVELRCDPISGHTALYWYRQSLGQGLEFLIYFQGNSAPDKSGLPSDRFSAERTGGSVSTLTIQRTQQEDSAVYLCASSLGPGAGETQYFGPGTRLLVL.

This clonotype was counted ten times or more. This rearrangement joins TRBV10-3 to TRBJ1-5; TRBD1 aligns across 7 bases. The CDR3 is made up of 16 amino acids. The germline gives CDR1 ENHRY, CDR2 SYGVKD. V shed 0 bases, J shed 2 bases, and the junction held 4 bases outside the gene matches. In DNA, the CDR3 is TGTGCCATCAGTGAGTCGATGCAGGGGGGCAATCAGCCCCAGCATTTT. Protein: CAISESMQGGNQPQHF.